This T cell receptor (beta chain) originates from a study of shared clonotypes between healthy human individuals. This CDR3 has 11 residues. CDR1 is SQVTM and CDR2 is ANQGSEA in the germline V gene. The ends were cut back, 4 bases at V and 2 bases at J, with 6 bases in the middle. The data were produced by immunoSEQ multiplex PCR, yet TCRdb's version contains in-frame clones alone and is incomplete. This sample yields 600,000 to 750,000 clones, of which about 92% are seen a single time; 34% belongs to the top ten. The sequence was collected from a man between 18 and 29 years old in good health. Some clones in this sample may be carry-over from other donors' samples. The sequencing sample was made of memory CD8+ T cells from PBMCs. Subset: CD45RO+ cells pooled with CCR7-negative TemRA cells. V usage is TRBV29-1 and J usage is TRBJ2-7; D is unresolved. The CDR3 nucleotides read TGCAGCGTTGCTGTGGCCTACGAGCAGTACTTC. Encoded protein: CSVAVAYEQYF.